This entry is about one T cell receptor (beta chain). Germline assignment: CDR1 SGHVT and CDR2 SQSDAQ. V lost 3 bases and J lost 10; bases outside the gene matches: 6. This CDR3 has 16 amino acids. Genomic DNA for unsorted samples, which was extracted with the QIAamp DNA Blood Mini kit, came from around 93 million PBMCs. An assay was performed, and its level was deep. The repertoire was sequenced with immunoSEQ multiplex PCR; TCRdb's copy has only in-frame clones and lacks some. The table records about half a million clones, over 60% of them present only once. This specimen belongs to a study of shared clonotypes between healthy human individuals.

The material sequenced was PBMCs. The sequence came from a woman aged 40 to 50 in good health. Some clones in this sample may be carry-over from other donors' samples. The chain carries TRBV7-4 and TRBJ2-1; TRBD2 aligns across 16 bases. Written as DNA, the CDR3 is TGTGCCAGCAGCTTGGGACTAGCGGGAGGGGGAGGCGAGCAGTTCTTC. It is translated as CASSLGLAGGGGEQFF.